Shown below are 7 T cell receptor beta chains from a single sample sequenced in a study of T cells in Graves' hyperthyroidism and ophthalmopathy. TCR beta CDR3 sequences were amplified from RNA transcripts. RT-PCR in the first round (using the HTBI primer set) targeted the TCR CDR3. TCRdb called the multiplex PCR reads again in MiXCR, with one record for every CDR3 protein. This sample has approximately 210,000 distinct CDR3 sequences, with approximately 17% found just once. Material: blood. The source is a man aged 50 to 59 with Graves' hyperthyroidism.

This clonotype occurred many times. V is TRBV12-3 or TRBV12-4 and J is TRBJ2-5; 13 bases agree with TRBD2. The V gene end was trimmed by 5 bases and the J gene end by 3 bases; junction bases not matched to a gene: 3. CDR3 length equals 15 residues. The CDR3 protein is CASSQGLAGEETQYF. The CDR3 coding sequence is TGTGCCAGCAGTCAAGGACTAGCGGGAGAAGAGACCCAGTACTTC.

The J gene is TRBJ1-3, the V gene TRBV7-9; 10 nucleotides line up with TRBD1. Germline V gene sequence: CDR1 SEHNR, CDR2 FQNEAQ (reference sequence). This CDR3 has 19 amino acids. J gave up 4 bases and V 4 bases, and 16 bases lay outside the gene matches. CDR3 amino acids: CASSSSGTGVLLTGNTIYF. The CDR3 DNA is TGTGCCAGCAGCTCGTCCGGGACAGGGGTTTTACTAACAGGAAACACCATATATTTT.

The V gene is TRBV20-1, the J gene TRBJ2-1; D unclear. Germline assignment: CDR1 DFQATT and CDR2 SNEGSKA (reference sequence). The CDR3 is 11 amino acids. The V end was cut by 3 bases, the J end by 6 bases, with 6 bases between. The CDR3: CSASRPNEQFF. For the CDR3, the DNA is TGCAGTGCTAGTAGACCCAATGAGCAGTTCTTC.

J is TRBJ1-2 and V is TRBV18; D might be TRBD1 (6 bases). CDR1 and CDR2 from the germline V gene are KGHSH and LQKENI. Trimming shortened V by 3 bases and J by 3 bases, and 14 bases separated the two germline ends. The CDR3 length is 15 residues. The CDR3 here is CASSPGQNYDYGYTF. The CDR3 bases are TGTGCCAGCTCACCCGGACAGAATTACGACTATGGCTACACCTTC.

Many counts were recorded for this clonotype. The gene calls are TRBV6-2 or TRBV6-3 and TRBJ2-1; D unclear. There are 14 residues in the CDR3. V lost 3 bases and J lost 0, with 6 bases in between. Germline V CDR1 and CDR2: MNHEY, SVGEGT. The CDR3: CASSYRSSYNEQFF. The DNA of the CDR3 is TGTGCCAGCAGTTATCGAAGCTCCTACAATGAGCAGTTCTTC.

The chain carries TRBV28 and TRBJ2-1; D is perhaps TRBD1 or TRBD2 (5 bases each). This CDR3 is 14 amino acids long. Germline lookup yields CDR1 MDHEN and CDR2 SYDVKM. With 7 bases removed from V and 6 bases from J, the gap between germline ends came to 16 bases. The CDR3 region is CASIGTLRINEQFF. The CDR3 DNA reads TGTGCCAGCATAGGGACCCTGAGGATCAATGAGCAGTTCTTC.

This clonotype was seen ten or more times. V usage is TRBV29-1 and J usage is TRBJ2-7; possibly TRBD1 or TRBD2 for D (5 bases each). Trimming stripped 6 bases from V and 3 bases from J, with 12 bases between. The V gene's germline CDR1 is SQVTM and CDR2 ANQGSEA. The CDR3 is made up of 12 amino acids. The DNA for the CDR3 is TGCAGCGTCCTGACTACAGGCTACGAGCAGTACTTC. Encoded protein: CSVLTTGYEQYF.